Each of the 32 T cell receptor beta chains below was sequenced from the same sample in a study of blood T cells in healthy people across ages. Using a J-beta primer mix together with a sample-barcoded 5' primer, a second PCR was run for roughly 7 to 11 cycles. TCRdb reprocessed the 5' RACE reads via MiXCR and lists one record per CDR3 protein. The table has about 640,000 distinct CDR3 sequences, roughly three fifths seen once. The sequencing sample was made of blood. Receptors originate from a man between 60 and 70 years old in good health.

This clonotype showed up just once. The CDR3 DNA reads as TGTGCCAGCAGCCAAGAACGAGATCAGCCCCAGCATTTT. It specifies CASSQERDQPQHF. The chain couples TRBV14 to TRBJ1-5, with D uncertain. The CDR3 is 13 amino acids. Germline assignment: CDR1 SGHDN and CDR2 FVKESK. Trimming removed 0 bases from V and 5 bases from J, with 5 bases in between.

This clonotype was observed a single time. The DNA for the CDR3 is TGTGCCAGCAGCTTAGCAGCCAGGGAGGGCTATGGCTACACCTTC. It translates to CASSLAAREGYGYTF. The chain carries TRBV7-9 and TRBJ1-2, with TRBD1 as a possible D gene (5 bases). The germline gives CDR1 SEHNR, CDR2 FQNEAQ (reference sequence). Trimming took off 0 bases at V and 4 bases at J, with 12 bases between the two ends. This CDR3 comprises 15 residues.

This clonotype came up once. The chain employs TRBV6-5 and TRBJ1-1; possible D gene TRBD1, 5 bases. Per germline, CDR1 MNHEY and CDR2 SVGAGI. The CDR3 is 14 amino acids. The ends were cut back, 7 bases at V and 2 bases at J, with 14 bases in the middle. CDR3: CASTMQGPNTEAFF. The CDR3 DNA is TGTGCCAGCACTATGCAGGGTCCCAACACTGAAGCTTTCTTT.

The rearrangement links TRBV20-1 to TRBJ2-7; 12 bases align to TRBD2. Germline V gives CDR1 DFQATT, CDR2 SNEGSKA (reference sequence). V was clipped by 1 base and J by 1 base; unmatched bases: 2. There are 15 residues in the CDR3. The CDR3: CSARGGLAGSYEQYF. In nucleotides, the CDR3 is TGCAGTGCTAGAGGAGGACTAGCGGGGTCCTACGAGCAGTACTTC.

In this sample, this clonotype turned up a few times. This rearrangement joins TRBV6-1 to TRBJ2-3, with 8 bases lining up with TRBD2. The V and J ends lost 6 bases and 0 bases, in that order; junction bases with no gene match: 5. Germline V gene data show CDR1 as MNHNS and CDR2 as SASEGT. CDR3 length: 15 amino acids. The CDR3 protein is CASRRGDVSTDTQYF. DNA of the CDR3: TGTGCCAGCAGGCGGGGGGACGTAAGCACAGATACGCAGTATTTT.

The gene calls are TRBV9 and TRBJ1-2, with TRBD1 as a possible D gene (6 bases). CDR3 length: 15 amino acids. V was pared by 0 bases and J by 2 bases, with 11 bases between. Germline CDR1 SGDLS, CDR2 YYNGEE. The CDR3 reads CASSVVLDRNYGYTF. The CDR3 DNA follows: TGTGCCAGCAGCGTAGTATTGGACAGAAACTATGGCTACACCTTC.

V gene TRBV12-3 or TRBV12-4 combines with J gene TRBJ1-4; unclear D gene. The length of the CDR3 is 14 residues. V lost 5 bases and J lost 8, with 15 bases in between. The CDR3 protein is CASSLQTRSEKLFF. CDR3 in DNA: TGTGCCAGCAGTCTACAGACCCGCAGCGAAAAACTGTTTTTT.

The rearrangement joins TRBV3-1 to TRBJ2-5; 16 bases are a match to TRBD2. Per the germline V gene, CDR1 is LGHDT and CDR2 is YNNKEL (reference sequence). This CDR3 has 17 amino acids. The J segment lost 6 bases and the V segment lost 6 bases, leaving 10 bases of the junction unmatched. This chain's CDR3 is CASRRGTSGGVWKTQYF. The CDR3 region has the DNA TGTGCCAGCAGGCGAGGGACTAGCGGGGGGGTATGGAAGACCCAGTACTTC.

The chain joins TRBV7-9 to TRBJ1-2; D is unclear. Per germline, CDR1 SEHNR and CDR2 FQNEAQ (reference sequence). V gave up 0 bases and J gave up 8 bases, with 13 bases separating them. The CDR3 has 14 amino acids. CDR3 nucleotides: TGTGCCAGCAGCTTAGCGGGCGGGGAAAAAGGCTACACCTTC. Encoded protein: CASSLAGGEKGYTF.

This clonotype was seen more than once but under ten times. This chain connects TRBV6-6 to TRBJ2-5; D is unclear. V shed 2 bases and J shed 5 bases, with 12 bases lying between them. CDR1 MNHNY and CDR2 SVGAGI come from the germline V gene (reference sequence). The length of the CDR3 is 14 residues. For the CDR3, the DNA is TGTGCCAGCAGTTACCCCTCAGGACGGGAGACCCAGTACTTC. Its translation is CASSYPSGRETQYF.

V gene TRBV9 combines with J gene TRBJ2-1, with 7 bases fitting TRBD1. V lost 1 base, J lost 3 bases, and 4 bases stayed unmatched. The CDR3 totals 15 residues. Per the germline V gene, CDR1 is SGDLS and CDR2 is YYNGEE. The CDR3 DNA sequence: TGTGCCAGCAGCGTATCGACAGGGAGCTACAATGAGCAGTTCTTC. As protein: CASSVSTGSYNEQFF.

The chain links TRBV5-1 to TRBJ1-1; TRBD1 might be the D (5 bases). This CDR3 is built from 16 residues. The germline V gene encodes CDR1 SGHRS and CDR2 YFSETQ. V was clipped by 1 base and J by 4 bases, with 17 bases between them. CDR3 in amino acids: CASSLTKGRLGTEAFF. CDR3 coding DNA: TGCGCCAGCAGCTTGACGAAGGGGCGCTTGGGCACTGAAGCTTTCTTT.

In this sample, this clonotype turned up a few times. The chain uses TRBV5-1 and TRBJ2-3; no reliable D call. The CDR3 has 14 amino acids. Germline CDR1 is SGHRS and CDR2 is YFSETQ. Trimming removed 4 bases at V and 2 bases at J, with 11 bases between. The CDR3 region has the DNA TGCGCCAGCAGCCGACCCCCCAACACAGATACGCAGTATTTT. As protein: CASSRPPNTDTQYF.

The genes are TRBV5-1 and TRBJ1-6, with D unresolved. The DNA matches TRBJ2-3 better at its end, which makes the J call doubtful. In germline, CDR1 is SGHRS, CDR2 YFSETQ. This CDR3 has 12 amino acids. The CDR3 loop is CASSWSEDTQYF. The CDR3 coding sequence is TGCGCCAGCAGCTGGTCGGAAGATACGCAGTATTTT.

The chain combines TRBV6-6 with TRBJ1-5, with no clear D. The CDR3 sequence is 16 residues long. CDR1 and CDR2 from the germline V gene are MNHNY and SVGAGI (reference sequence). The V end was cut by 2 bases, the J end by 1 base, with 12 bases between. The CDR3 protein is CASSYPTYDSNQPQHF. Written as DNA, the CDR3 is TGTGCCAGCAGTTACCCAACCTATGACAGCAATCAGCCCCAGCATTTT.

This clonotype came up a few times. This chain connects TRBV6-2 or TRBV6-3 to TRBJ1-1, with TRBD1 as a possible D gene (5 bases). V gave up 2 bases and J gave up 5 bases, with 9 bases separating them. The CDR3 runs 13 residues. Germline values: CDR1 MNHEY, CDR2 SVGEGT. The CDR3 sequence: CASSYGGWTEAFF. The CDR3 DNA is TGTGCCAGCAGTTACGGGGGTTGGACTGAAGCTTTCTTT.

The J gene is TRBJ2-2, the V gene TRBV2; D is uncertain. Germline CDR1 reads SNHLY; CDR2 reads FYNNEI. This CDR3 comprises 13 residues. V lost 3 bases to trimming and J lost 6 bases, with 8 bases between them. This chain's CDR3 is CASSDDRSGELFF. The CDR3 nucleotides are TGTGCCAGCAGTGACGATCGCTCCGGGGAGCTGTTTTTT. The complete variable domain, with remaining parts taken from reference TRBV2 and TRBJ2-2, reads EPEVTQTPSHQVTQMGQEVILRCVPISNHLYFYWYRQILGQKVEFLVSFYNNEISEKSEIFDDQFSVERPDGSNFTLKIRSTKLEDSAMYFCASSDDRSGELFFGEGSRLTVL.

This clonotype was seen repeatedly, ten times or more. CDR3 in amino acids: CASSTRTGGGEKLFF. The CDR3 DNA sequence: TGTGCCAGCAGTACCCGGACAGGGGGCGGTGAAAAACTGTTTTTT. The J gene is TRBJ1-4, the V gene TRBV12-3 or TRBV12-4, with 11 bases lining up with TRBD1. The CDR3 has 15 amino acids. The J segment lost 7 bases and the V segment lost 5 bases, leaving 6 bases of the junction unmatched.

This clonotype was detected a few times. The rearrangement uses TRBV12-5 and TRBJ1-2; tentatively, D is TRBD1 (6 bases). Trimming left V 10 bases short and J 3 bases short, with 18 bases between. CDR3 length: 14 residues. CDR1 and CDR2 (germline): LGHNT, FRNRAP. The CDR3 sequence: CATMRQATYYGYTF. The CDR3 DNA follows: TGTGCTACTATGAGACAGGCTACTTACTATGGCTACACCTTC.

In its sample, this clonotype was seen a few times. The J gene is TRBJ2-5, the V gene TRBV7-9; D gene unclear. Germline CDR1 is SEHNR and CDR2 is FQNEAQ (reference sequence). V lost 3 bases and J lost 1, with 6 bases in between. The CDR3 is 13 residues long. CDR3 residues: CASSFFSQETQYF. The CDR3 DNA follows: TGTGCCAGCAGCTTCTTCAGCCAAGAGACCCAGTACTTC.

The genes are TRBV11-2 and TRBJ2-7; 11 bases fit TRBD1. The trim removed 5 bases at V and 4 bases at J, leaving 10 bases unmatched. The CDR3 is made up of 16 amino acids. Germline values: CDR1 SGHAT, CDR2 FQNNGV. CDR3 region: CASSPYMGTGGYEQYF. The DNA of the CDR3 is TGTGCCAGCAGCCCCTACATGGGGACAGGGGGTTACGAGCAGTACTTC.

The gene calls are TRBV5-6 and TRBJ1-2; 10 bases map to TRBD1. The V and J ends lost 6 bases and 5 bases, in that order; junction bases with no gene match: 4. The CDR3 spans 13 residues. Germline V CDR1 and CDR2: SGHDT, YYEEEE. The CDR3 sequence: CASTLGQGYGYTF. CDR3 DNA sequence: TGTGCCAGCACCCTGGGACAGGGGTATGGCTACACCTTC.

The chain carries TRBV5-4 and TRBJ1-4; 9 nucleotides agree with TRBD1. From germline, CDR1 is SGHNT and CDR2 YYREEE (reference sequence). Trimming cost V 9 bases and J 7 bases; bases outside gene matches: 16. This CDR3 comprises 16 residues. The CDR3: CAISGGTGLNREKLFF. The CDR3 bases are TGTGCCATCTCGGGGGGGACAGGGTTAAATCGTGAAAAACTGTTTTTT.

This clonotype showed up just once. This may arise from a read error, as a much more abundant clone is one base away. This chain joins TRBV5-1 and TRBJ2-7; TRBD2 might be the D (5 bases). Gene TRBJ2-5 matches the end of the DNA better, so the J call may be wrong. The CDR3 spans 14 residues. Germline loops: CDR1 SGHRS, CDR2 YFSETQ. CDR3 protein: CASMPGLPGETQYF. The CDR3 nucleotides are TGCGCCAGCATGCCCGGACTGCCTGGCGAGACCCAGTACTTC.

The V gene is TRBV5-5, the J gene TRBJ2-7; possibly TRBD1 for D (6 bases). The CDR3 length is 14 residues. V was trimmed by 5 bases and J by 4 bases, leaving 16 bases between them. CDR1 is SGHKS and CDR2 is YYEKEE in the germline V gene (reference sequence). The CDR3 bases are TGTGCCAGCAGTCACAGGGAAGTGGATTACGAGCAGTACTTC. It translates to CASSHREVDYEQYF.

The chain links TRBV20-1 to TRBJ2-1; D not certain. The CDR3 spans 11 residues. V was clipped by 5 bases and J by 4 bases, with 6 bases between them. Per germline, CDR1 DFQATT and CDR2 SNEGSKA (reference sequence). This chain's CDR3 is CSAPNYNEQFF. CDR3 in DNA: TGCAGTGCTCCAAATTACAATGAGCAGTTCTTC.

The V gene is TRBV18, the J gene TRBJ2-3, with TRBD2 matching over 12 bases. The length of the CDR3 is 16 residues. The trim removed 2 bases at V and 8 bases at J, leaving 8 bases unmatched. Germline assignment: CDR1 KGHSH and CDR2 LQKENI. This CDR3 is CASSPETSGGLGTQYF. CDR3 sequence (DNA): TGTGCCAGCTCACCAGAGACTAGCGGGGGATTGGGTACGCAGTATTTT. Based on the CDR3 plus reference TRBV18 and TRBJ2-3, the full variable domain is NAGVMQNPRHLVRRRGQEARLRCSPMKGHSHVYWYRQLPEEGLKFMVYLQKENIIDESGMPKERFSAEFPKEGPSILRIQQVVRGDSAAYFCASSPETSGGLGTQYFGPGTRLTVL.

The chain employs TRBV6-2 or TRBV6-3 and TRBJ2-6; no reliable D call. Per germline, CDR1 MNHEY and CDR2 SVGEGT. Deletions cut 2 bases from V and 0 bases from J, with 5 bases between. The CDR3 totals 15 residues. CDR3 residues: CASSYSDSGANVLTF. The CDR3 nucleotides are TGTGCCAGCAGTTACAGTGACTCTGGGGCCAACGTCCTGACTTTC.

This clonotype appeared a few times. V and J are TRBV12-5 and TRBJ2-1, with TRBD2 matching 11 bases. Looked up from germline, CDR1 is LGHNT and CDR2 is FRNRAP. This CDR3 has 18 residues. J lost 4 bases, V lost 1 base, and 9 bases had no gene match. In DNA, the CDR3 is TGTGCTAGTGGTTTGGGGGCTACCGGGACTAGCGGATACAATGAGCAGTTCTTC. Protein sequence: CASGLGATGTSGYNEQFF. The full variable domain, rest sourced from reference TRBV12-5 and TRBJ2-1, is DARVTQTPRHKVTEMGQEVTMRCQPILGHNTVFWYRQTMMQGLELLAYFRNRAPLDDSGMPKDRFSAEMPDATLATLKIQPSEPRDSAVYFCASGLGATGTSGYNEQFFGPGTRLTVL.

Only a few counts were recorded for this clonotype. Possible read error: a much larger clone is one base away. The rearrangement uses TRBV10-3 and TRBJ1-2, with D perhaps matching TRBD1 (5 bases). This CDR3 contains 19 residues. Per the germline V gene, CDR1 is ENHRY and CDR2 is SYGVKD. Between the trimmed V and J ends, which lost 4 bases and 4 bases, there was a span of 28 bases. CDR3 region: CAISVSSGNRRQGVYGYTF. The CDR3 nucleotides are TGTGCCATCAGTGTTAGTAGCGGGAACAGACGTCAAGGGGTCTATGGCTACACCTTC.

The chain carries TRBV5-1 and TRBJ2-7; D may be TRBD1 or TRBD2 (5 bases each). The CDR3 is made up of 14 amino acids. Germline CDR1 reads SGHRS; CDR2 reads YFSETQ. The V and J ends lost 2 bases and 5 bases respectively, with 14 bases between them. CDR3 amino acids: CASSLTPGADEQYF. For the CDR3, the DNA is TGCGCCAGCAGCTTAACCCCCGGGGCGGACGAGCAGTACTTC. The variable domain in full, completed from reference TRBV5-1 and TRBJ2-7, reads KAGVTQTPRYLIKTRGQQVTLSCSPISGHRSVSWYQQTPGQGLQFLFEYFSETQRNKGNFPGRFSGRQFSNSRSEMNVSTLELGDSALYLCASSLTPGADEQYFGPGTRLTVT.

In nucleotides, the CDR3 is TGTGCCAGCAGTTTTGAAGTGAATCAGCCCCAGCATTTT. This translates into CASSFEVNQPQHF. This chain uses TRBV27 with TRBJ1-5, with D uncertain. CDR3 length: 13 residues. The V gene lost 3 bases and the J gene lost 4 bases, with 7 bases spanning the gap. CDR1 is MNHEY and CDR2 is SMNVEV in the germline V gene (reference sequence).